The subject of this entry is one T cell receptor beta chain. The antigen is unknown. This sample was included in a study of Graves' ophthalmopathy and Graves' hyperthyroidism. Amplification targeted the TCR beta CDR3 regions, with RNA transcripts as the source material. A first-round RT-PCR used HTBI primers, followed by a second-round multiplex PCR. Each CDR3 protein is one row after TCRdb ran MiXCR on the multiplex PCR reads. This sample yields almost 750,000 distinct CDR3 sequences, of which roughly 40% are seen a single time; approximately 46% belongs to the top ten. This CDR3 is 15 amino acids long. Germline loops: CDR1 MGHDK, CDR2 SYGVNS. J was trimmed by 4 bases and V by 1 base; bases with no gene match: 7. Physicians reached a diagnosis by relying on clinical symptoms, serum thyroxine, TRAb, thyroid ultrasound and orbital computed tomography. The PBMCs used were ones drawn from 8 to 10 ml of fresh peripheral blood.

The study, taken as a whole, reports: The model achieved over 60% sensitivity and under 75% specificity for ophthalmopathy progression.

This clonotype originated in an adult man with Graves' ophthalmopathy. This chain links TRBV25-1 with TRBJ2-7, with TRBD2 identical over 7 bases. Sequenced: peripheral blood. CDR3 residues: CASSESLSGVYEQYF. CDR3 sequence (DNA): TGTGCCAGCAGTGAATCCCTCAGCGGGGTGTACGAGCAGTACTTC.